A single T cell receptor (beta chain) is shown here with its context. This sample is drawn from a study of T cells in Graves' hyperthyroidism and ophthalmopathy. RNA transcripts yielded amplified TCR beta CDR3 regions. The TCR CDR3 was amplified in a first-round RT-PCR using the HTBI primer set. TCRdb re-called the multiplex PCR reads with MiXCR, one entry per CDR3 protein. Among over 300,000 distinct CDR3 sequences listed, approximately 15% were seen once. Each 10 ml fresh peripheral blood draw supplied the PBMCs. Trimming removed 6 bases at V and 0 bases at J, with 14 bases between. Germline lookup yields CDR1 LGHDT and CDR2 YNNKEL (reference sequence). CDR3 size: 15 residues.

Sequencing was done on a sample of blood. The TCR comes from a woman aged 35 to 49 with Graves' ophthalmopathy. The chain uses TRBV3-1 and TRBJ1-2, with D perhaps TRBD1 (6 bases). CDR3 bases: TGTGCCAGCAGAAAAGAGGGACACACTAACTATGGCTACACCTTC. This encodes CASRKEGHTNYGYTF.